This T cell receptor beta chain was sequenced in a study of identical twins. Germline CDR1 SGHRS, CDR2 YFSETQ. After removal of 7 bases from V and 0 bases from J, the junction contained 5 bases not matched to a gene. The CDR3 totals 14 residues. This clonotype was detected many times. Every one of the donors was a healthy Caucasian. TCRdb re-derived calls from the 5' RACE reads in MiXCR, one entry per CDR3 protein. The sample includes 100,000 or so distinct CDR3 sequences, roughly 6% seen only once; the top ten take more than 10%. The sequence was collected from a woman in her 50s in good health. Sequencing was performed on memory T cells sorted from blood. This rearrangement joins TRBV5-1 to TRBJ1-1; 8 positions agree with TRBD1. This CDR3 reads CASGQGTLNTEAFF. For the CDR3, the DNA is TGCGCCAGCGGACAGGGTACGTTGAACACTGAAGCTTTCTTT.